This TCR beta chain was captured by sequencing in a study of cytomegalovirus exposure and HLA in healthy donors. Comments on this clone: Antigen specificity is unknown.

Findings and caveats of the study: Reportedly, a later analysis found an Asian-associated ancestry cluster had fewer N-insertions than the roughly 670-donor mean. A classifier reportedly called cytomegalovirus status with high sensitivity and specificity.

Germline CDR1 is GTSNPN and CDR2 is SVGIG (reference sequence). The ends were cut back, 4 bases at V and 1 base at J, with 10 bases in the middle. The CDR3 is 13 residues long. In the PCR, 60 Vbeta and 13 Jbeta primers were used. The data were produced by immunoSEQ multiplex PCR, yet TCRdb's version contains in-frame clones alone and is incomplete. The data contain about 84,000 clones, 78% of them singletons. V gene TRBV30 combines with J gene TRBJ1-1, with a weak D call TRBD1 (5 bases). Sequencing was carried out using PBMCs. This receptor was obtained from a male donor in good health and CMV-seropositive. CDR3 residues: CAWTGAWNTEAFF. Here the CDR3 DNA reads TGTGCCTGGACTGGGGCCTGGAACACTGAAGCTTTCTTT.